This T cell receptor (beta chain) was found in a study of PD-L1 blockade in urothelial cancer. Across the whole study: Bladder-origin urothelial cancer in males covered twenty-five of 29 patients.

The length of the CDR3 is 16 residues. V was trimmed by 0 bases and J by 0 bases, leaving 10 bases between them. The V gene's germline CDR1 is SGHRS and CDR2 YFSETQ. Clones were sequenced by immunoSEQ multiplex PCR, and TCRdb holds only the in-frame ones, with some missing. The sample consists of about 43,000 clones, 75% to 85% of them appearing once. This clone is a singleton in its sample. Time point of the sample: pretreatment peripheral blood. Each patient gave between 1 and 8 samples of peripheral blood mononuclear cells, which were collected pretreatment and during treatment. The V gene is TRBV5-1, the J gene TRBJ1-3; a weak D match, TRBD1 (5 bases). Sequenced here: PBMCs, sampled around atezolizumab (anti-PD-L1) treatment. The sequence derives from a man between 60 and 75 years old with urothelial cancer. Here the CDR3 DNA reads TGCGCCAGCAGCTTGGCAGGGTCCTCCTCTGGAAACACCATATATTTT. Translating it yields CASSLAGSSSGNTIYF.